Presented here are 27 T cell receptor beta chains from one specimen sequenced in a study of blood T cell repertoires in COVID-19. The table came from immunoSEQ multiplex PCR; TCRdb's copy has only in-frame clones and leaves some out. The data contain about 270,000 clones, approximately 83% of them seen just once; the ten biggest clones take up roughly 9.6%. The sequencing input was peripheral blood. Receptor source: a woman between 70 and 85 years old with acute or convalescent COVID-19.

The J gene is TRBJ1-1, the V gene TRBV18; D is unresolved. CDR1 and CDR2 from the germline V gene are KGHSH and LQKENI. CDR3 length equals 15 residues. With 3 bases removed from V and 1 base from J, the gap between germline ends came to 12 bases. CDR3 sequence: CASSPRAAQNTEAFF. As DNA, the CDR3 is TGTGCCAGCTCACCGAGGGCAGCGCAGAACACTGAAGCTTTCTTT.

The chain joins TRBV29-1 to TRBJ2-6; D perhaps matches TRBD2 (5 bases). Trimming removed 5 bases from V and 2 bases from J, with 7 bases in between. The germline gives CDR1 SQVTM, CDR2 ANQGSEA. This CDR3 is 13 amino acids long. The CDR3: CSVNGAGANVLTF. The CDR3 coding sequence is TGCAGCGTTAACGGGGCTGGGGCCAACGTCCTGACTTTC.

V usage is TRBV30 and J usage is TRBJ1-1, with D maybe TRBD1 (6 bases). CDR1 and CDR2 from the germline V gene are GTSNPN and SVGIG (reference sequence). The CDR3 totals 13 residues. V lost 3 bases and J lost 1, with 9 bases in between. The CDR3 sequence is CAWSPGANTEAFF. The CDR3 DNA follows: TGTGCCTGGAGCCCAGGGGCGAACACTGAAGCTTTCTTT.

The chain combines TRBV6-1 with TRBJ1-1; D ambiguous. The CDR3 length is 14 residues. V lost 2 bases, J lost 4 bases, and 11 bases lay in between. The V gene's germline CDR1 is MNHNS and CDR2 SASEGT. The CDR3 is CASSEQEVLTEAFF. The CDR3 nucleotides read TGTGCCAGCAGTGAACAGGAGGTTCTCACTGAAGCTTTCTTT.

This chain joins TRBV6-5 and TRBJ2-3; 10 bases are a match to TRBD1. CDR3 size: 16 residues. The junction had 6 bases not matched to a gene; V was cut back by 4 bases and J by 2 bases. CDR1 is MNHEY, CDR2 SVGAGI, per germline. The CDR3 nucleotides read TGTGCCAGCAGTTTCGGACAGGGGGGTTACACAGATACGCAGTATTTT. Translated: CASSFGQGGYTDTQYF.

In DNA form, the CDR3 reads TGTGCCAGCAAGGACCCTACGGGAAATCAGCCCCAGCATTTT. Amino acid sequence: CASKDPTGNQPQHF. This chain connects TRBV2 to TRBJ1-5, with D unclear. This CDR3 region has 14 residues. The germline V gene encodes CDR1 SNHLY and CDR2 FYNNEI. The V end lost 7 bases, the J end lost 4 bases, and 14 bases lay between the germline ends.

The V call is TRBV2, the J call TRBJ2-3; possibly TRBD2 for D (6 bases). Germline CDR1 reads SNHLY; CDR2 reads FYNNEI. V gave up 6 bases and J gave up 3 bases, with 13 bases separating them. The CDR3 runs to 14 residues. As DNA, the CDR3 is TGTGCCAGCAGCCCGTATGCGGGGACAGATACGCAGTATTTT. This codes for CASSPYAGTDTQYF.

In this sample, this clone turned up once. V gene TRBV12-5 combines with J gene TRBJ2-2; the match to TRBD1 covers 7 bases. The CDR3 runs 19 residues. J gave up 0 bases and V 3 bases, and 13 bases lay outside the gene matches. Germline V lookup: CDR1 LGHNT, CDR2 FRNRAP. In DNA, the CDR3 is TGTGCTAGTGGTTTTCTGACAGGGTTCACCACCCCGAACACCGGGGAGCTGTTTTTT. As protein: CASGFLTGFTTPNTGELFF.

J is TRBJ1-5 and V is TRBV30; perhaps TRBD1 as D (5 bases). The germline gives CDR1 GTSNPN, CDR2 SVGIG (reference sequence). Trimming took off 1 base at V and 7 bases at J, with 11 bases between the two ends. This CDR3 comprises 13 residues. CDR3 DNA sequence: TGTGCCTGGAGTGGCGTCGGGGGGCAGCCCCAGCATTTT. Its translation: CAWSGVGGQPQHF.

The chain recombines TRBV10-1 with TRBJ1-1, with D unclear. This CDR3 region has 13 residues. V lost 6 bases to trimming and J lost 3 bases, with 11 bases between them. Looked up from germline, CDR1 is WNHNN and CDR2 is SYGVQD (reference sequence). DNA for the CDR3: TGCGCCAGCAGACGGGGAGCGGACACTGAAGCTTTCTTT. Translation gives CASRRGADTEAFF.

On this clone: Other DNA sequences in the same sample also yield this CDR3. The J gene is TRBJ2-1, the V gene TRBV15; no firm D call. Germline V gives CDR1 LNHNV, CDR2 YYDKDF (reference sequence). V shed 1 base and J shed 9 bases, with 7 bases lying between them. CDR3 length: 12 residues. The CDR3 DNA reads as TGTGCCACCAGCAGAGCGAGGAGTGAGCAGTTCTTC. Its translation: CATSRARSEQFF. Full variable domain (missing parts from reference TRBV15 and TRBJ2-1): DAMVIQNPRYQVTQFGKPVTLSCSQTLNHNVMYWYQQKSSQAPKLLFHYYDKDFNNEADTPDNFQSRRPNTSFCFLDIRSPGLGDTAMYLCATSRARSEQFFGPGTRLTVL.

V usage is TRBV2 and J usage is TRBJ2-7; D unresolved. This CDR3 region has 11 residues. Germline CDR1 and CDR2: SNHLY and FYNNEI. The V and J ends lost 4 bases and 5 bases respectively, with 6 bases between them. CDR3 sequence: CASSVKNEQYF. The CDR3 DNA follows: TGTGCCAGCAGTGTAAAAAACGAGCAGTACTTC.

This CDR3 is CASSLAYRNTGELFF. CDR3 bases: TGCGCCAGCAGCTTGGCGTACAGAAACACCGGGGAGCTGTTTTTT. This chain uses TRBV5-1 with TRBJ2-2, with D uncertain. This CDR3 region has 15 residues. CDR1 SGHRS and CDR2 YFSETQ come from the germline V gene. V was clipped by 0 bases and J by 2 bases, with 8 bases between them.

In regard to this clone: Within the sample, other DNA sequences also encode this same CDR3. The gene calls are TRBV18 and TRBJ2-2; D remains ambiguous. The CDR3 length is 13 residues. V was pared by 3 bases and J by 4 bases, with 6 bases between. Germline CDR1 reads KGHSH; CDR2 reads LQKENI. The CDR3 spells CASSPGSTGELFF. The CDR3 nucleotides are TGTGCCAGCTCACCGGGCAGCACCGGGGAGCTGTTTTTT.

This clone appeared a few times. Other DNA sequences from this sample encode an identical CDR3 as well. Here the CDR3 reads CASRRGFYEQYF. The CDR3 coding sequence is TGTGCCAGCCGTCGAGGGTTCTACGAGCAGTACTTC. The rearrangement links TRBV6-5 to TRBJ2-7; tentatively, D is TRBD2 (5 bases). V was pared by 8 bases and J by 3 bases, with 11 bases between. Germline CDR1 reads MNHEY; CDR2 reads SVGAGI. This CDR3 region has 12 residues.

This clone was seen repeatedly, ten times or more. The chain is built from TRBV18 and TRBJ1-5, with a tentative D call TRBD1 (6 bases). V shed 3 bases and J shed 7 bases, with 19 bases lying between them. Germline values: CDR1 KGHSH, CDR2 LQKENI. This CDR3 has 16 residues. The CDR3: CASSPTGQPKNQPQHF. The CDR3 nucleotides read TGTGCCAGCTCACCGACGGGACAACCCAAGAACCAGCCCCAGCATTTT.

The chain carries TRBV20-1 and TRBJ2-5; D is unresolved. V lost 5 bases and J lost 2, with 6 bases in between. From germline, CDR1 is DFQATT and CDR2 SNEGSKA (reference sequence). The CDR3 spans 11 residues. CDR3 coding DNA: TGCAGTGCTTCACAGCAAGAGACCCAGTACTTC. Translated, it gives CSASQQETQYF.

The gene calls are TRBV27 and TRBJ1-2, with D tentatively TRBD1 (6 bases). CDR1 MNHEY and CDR2 SMNVEV come from the germline V gene (reference sequence). The V and J ends lost 8 bases and 0 bases respectively, with 19 bases between them. The CDR3 has 16 amino acids. The CDR3: CASRRGGGETNYGYTF. Written as DNA, the CDR3 is TGTGCCAGCCGGCGGGGAGGGGGGGAAACTAACTATGGCTACACCTTC.

This chain links TRBV3-1 (or the pseudogene TRBV3-2) with TRBJ1-1, with D unresolved. The germline CDR1 and CDR2 sequences are LGHDT and YNNKEL (reference sequence). V was clipped by 4 bases and J by 8 bases, with 8 bases between them. The CDR3 consists of 11 residues. For the CDR3, the DNA is TGTGCCAGCAGCCGCAACTTCGAAGCTTTCTTT. Translated: CASSRNFEAFF.

V is TRBV2 and J is TRBJ1-1, with no clear D. V was clipped by 4 bases and J by 0 bases, with 9 bases between them. Germline lookup yields CDR1 SNHLY and CDR2 FYNNEI. This CDR3 is 14 amino acids long. The CDR3 DNA reads as TGTGCCAGCAGTGGGCGGTCTATGAACACTGAAGCTTTCTTT. Encoded protein: CASSGRSMNTEAFF.

The gene calls are TRBV5-1 and TRBJ2-3, with D perhaps TRBD1 (6 bases). The germline V and J ends were trimmed by 0 bases and 4 bases, with 9 bases remaining between them. Germline CDR1 and CDR2: SGHRS and YFSETQ. CDR3 length equals 14 residues. The CDR3 DNA is TGCGCCAGCAGCTTGGTGGGGGCCGCAGATACGCAGTATTTT. It is translated as CASSLVGAADTQYF.

The chain joins TRBV6-5 to TRBJ2-1; TRBD2 agrees at 8 bases. The V gene end was trimmed by 7 bases and the J gene end by 14 bases; junction bases not matched to a gene: 16. Germline CDR1 is MNHEY and CDR2 is SVGAGI. CDR3 length: 14 residues. CDR3: CASNYRAGAAREFF. CDR3 DNA: TGTGCCAGCAACTACCGAGCGGGGGCCGCACGGGAGTTCTTC.

The genes are TRBV11-2 and TRBJ2-3; TRBD2 might be the D (6 bases). CDR3 size: 15 residues. V lost 4 bases to trimming and J lost 4 bases, with 15 bases between them. Germline V gene lookup returns CDR1 SGHAT and CDR2 FQNNGV. In DNA, the CDR3 is TGTGCCAGCAGCTCGGGACTTGGGGAGTCAGATACGCAGTATTTT. It yields the protein CASSSGLGESDTQYF.

The chain links TRBV6-1 to TRBJ1-2; 7 bases fit TRBD1. The length of the CDR3 is 15 residues. V lost 1 base, J lost 8 bases, and 10 bases stayed unmatched. Per the germline V gene, CDR1 is MNHNS and CDR2 is SASEGT. In nucleotides, the CDR3 is TGTGCCAGCAGTGAAGGGGGTTACAGGGGACGGGGCTACACCTTC. Residues: CASSEGGYRGRGYTF.

The rearrangement uses TRBV10-2 and TRBJ2-2; 12 bases fit TRBD1. The J segment lost 6 bases and the V segment lost 6 bases, leaving 8 bases of the junction unmatched. CDR3 size: 16 residues. Germline V CDR1 and CDR2: WSHSY, SAAADI. The CDR3 region is CASRISGTGGSGELFF. The CDR3 DNA is TGCGCCAGCAGAATATCCGGGACAGGGGGCTCCGGGGAGCTGTTTTTT.

This chain joins TRBV9 and TRBJ2-3; 7 bases map to TRBD2. V lost 0 bases and J lost 2; bases outside the gene matches: 9. This CDR3 is built from 17 residues. Per the germline V gene, CDR1 is SGDLS and CDR2 is YYNGEE. The CDR3 region has the DNA TGTGCCAGCAGCGTAGGGGGAGGGCTGATACCCACAGATACGCAGTATTTT. Amino acid sequence: CASSVGGGLIPTDTQYF.

This chain connects TRBV5-5 to TRBJ2-2; 9 bases agree with TRBD2. Per the germline V gene, CDR1 is SGHKS and CDR2 is YYEKEE (reference sequence). Losses at the gene ends were 6 bases for V and 6 bases for J; bases not matched to a gene: 12. The length of the CDR3 is 16 residues. The CDR3 region is CASTLGAGGGAGELFF. The CDR3 DNA reads TGTGCCAGCACCTTAGGAGCGGGGGGAGGTGCCGGGGAGCTGTTTTTT.